This T cell receptor (beta chain) came from a study of cytomegalovirus exposure and HLA in healthy donors. As for the study in general: Around 85 million unique TCRs from HLA-typed donors were held in an early data release. Study conclusions and caveats: Information on immune exposure was restricted to one variable (CMV serostatus). Through in vitro validation, a few CMV-associated chains were shown to be specific for CMV antigens.

V lost 3 bases, J lost 4 bases, and 9 bases lay in between. The CDR3 is 13 residues long. CDR1 and CDR2 from the germline V gene are SGHTA and FQGNSA. As for this clone: The antigen is undetermined.

60 Vbeta and 13 Jbeta primers were used in PCR. Measured with immunoSEQ multiplex PCR; TCRdb has only the in-frame clones, and not every one. The profile covers roughly 190,000 clones, with roughly a tenth appearing a single time and approximately 1.5% taken by the ten largest. Sequencing was performed on PBMCs. This TCR was recovered from a woman between 25 and 40 years old in good health and CMV-seropositive. V and J are TRBV7-2 and TRBJ1-2, with unresolved D. The CDR3, as DNA: TGTGCCAGCAGCTTTAAACCCAGCTATGGCTACACCTTC. Residues: CASSFKPSYGYTF.